The 12 T cell receptor beta chains listed next were all sequenced from one sample in a study of blood T cell repertoires in COVID-19. Profiled with immunoSEQ multiplex PCR; TCRdb holds only in-frame clones, not every one. The table includes 150,000 to 200,000 clones, more than 80% detected once. The sample taken for sequencing was peripheral blood. The origin of the receptors is a woman between 55 and 75 years old with COVID-19, enrolled during active disease.

This chain connects TRBV7-2 to TRBJ1-2, with 7 bases fitting TRBD1. This CDR3 has 14 residues. From germline, CDR1 is SGHTA and CDR2 FQGNSA. V was pared by 5 bases and J by 4 bases, with 7 bases of the junction left unmatched. CDR3 sequence reads: CASSPQGVVYGYTF. CDR3 DNA: TGTGCCAGCAGCCCGCAGGGGGTGGTCTATGGCTACACCTTC.

This rearrangement joins TRBV5-4 to TRBJ2-1; a possible D gene is TRBD2 (5 bases). Germline lookup yields CDR1 SGHNT and CDR2 YYREEE (reference sequence). This CDR3 region has 13 residues. Trimming stripped 9 bases from V and 0 bases from J, with 10 bases between. CDR3 protein: CATSGSSYNEQFF. The CDR3 DNA is TGTGCCACCTCGGGGAGCTCCTACAATGAGCAGTTCTTC.

V gene TRBV7-2 combines with J gene TRBJ1-4; D is ambiguous. V lost 5 bases, J lost 4 bases, and 11 bases lay in between. CDR1 SGHTA and CDR2 FQGNSA come from the germline V gene. The CDR3 contains 14 residues. DNA for the CDR3: TGTGCCAGCAGCCCGGGATCTTATAATGAAAAACTGTTTTTT. Encoded protein: CASSPGSYNEKLFF. Combining the CDR3 with reference TRBV7-2 and TRBJ1-4 gives the whole variable domain GAGVSQSPSNKVTEKGKDVELRCDPISGHTALYWYRQSLGQGLEFLIYFQGNSAPDKSGLPSDRFSAERTGGSVSTLTIQRTQQEDSAVYLCASSPGSYNEKLFFGSGTQLSVL.

The chain combines TRBV19 with TRBJ1-6; weak D call: TRBD1 (6 bases). V lost 4 bases to trimming and J lost 2 bases, with 12 bases between them. From germline, CDR1 is LNHDA and CDR2 SQIVND (reference sequence). CDR3 length: 16 amino acids. The CDR3 loop reads CASSNHRVTYNSPLHF. In nucleotides, the CDR3 is TGTGCCAGTAGTAACCACAGGGTGACCTATAATTCACCCCTCCACTTT.

The chain couples TRBV5-1 to TRBJ2-3; D possibly corresponds to TRBD1 (6 bases). The germline V and J ends were trimmed by 0 bases and 5 bases, with 13 bases remaining between them. The CDR3 is made up of 15 amino acids. From germline, CDR1 is SGHRS and CDR2 YFSETQ. CDR3: CASSLENREIDTQYF. The CDR3 bases are TGCGCCAGCAGCTTGGAGAACAGGGAGATAGATACGCAGTATTTT. Full variable domain (remainder filled in from reference TRBV5-1 and TRBJ2-3): KAGVTQTPRYLIKTRGQQVTLSCSPISGHRSVSWYQQTPGQGLQFLFEYFSETQRNKGNFPGRFSGRQFSNSRSEMNVSTLELGDSALYLCASSLENREIDTQYFGPGTRLTVL.

This rearrangement joins TRBV13 to TRBJ1-2, with 7 bases fitting TRBD1. CDR3 size: 15 residues. J was trimmed by 3 bases and V by 3 bases; bases with no gene match: 7. Germline loops: CDR1 PRHDT, CDR2 FYEKMQ (reference sequence). Written as DNA, the CDR3 is TGTGCCAGCAGCTTGACTGGGACAGCATACTATGGCTACACCTTC. Its protein product is CASSLTGTAYYGYTF.

This chain joins TRBV10-3 and TRBJ1-1; D ambiguous. V was trimmed by 3 bases and J by 11 bases, leaving 19 bases between them. The V gene's germline CDR1 is ENHRY and CDR2 SYGVKD. CDR3 length: 14 residues. The CDR3: CAISDPLHGPDAFF. The CDR3 DNA reads as TGTGCCATCAGTGACCCTTTGCATGGGCCGGATGCTTTCTTT.

The rearrangement joins TRBV18 to TRBJ2-5; TRBD2 aligns across 8 bases. Trimming at V came to 2 bases and at J to 5 bases, leaving 10 bases not matched to a gene. Germline lookup yields CDR1 KGHSH and CDR2 LQKENI. There are 16 residues in the CDR3. CDR3 in amino acids: CASSPKRGTAGETQYF. The CDR3 DNA reads as TGTGCCAGCTCACCAAAGCGGGGGACCGCTGGGGAGACCCAGTACTTC.

The V gene is TRBV11-2, the J gene TRBJ2-5; D possibly corresponds to TRBD1 (6 bases). The V end lost 2 bases, the J end lost 5 bases, and 15 bases lay between the germline ends. In germline, CDR1 is SGHAT, CDR2 FQNNGV. The CDR3 has 15 amino acids. The CDR3 DNA reads TGTGCCAGCAGCTTACATCGATCAGGGGATGAGACCCAGTACTTC. Its translation is CASSLHRSGDETQYF.

The rearrangement links TRBV2 to TRBJ1-4, with 10 nucleotides matching TRBD1. Germline CDR1 is SNHLY and CDR2 is FYNNEI. V trimming: 1 base; J trimming: 4 bases; junction bases outside the gene matches: 0. CDR3 length: 15 amino acids. The CDR3 loop reads CASSEGDRGNEKLFF. The CDR3 region has the DNA TGTGCCAGCAGTGAAGGGGACAGGGGTAATGAAAAACTGTTTTTT.

The J gene is TRBJ1-1, the V gene TRBV5-1; TRBD1 aligns across 11 bases. Germline values: CDR1 SGHRS, CDR2 YFSETQ. Trimming at V came to 0 bases and at J to 2 bases, leaving 9 bases not matched to a gene. This CDR3 has 18 residues. The DNA for the CDR3 is TGCGCCAGCAGCTTGGACCCCGGACAGGGGGCCGGTAACACTGAAGCTTTCTTT. Its translation is CASSLDPGQGAGNTEAFF.

This rearrangement joins TRBV19 to TRBJ1-2; possibly TRBD1 for D (6 bases). Germline-derived CDR1 and CDR2 are LNHDA and SQIVND (reference sequence). Between the trimmed V and J ends, which lost 5 bases and 0 bases, there was a span of 13 bases. The CDR3 is 15 amino acids. Written as DNA, the CDR3 is TGTGCCAGTAGTCCTACCGGGACATCTAACTATGGCTACACCTTC. It yields the protein CASSPTGTSNYGYTF. The variable domain in full, with the rest retrieved from reference TRBV19 and TRBJ1-2, is DGGITQSPKYLFRKEGQNVTLSCEQNLNHDAMYWYRQDPGQGLRLIYYSQIVNDFQKGDIAEGYSVSREKKESFPLTVTSAQKNPTAFYLCASSPTGTSNYGYTFGSGTRLTVV.